This TCR beta chain emerged from a study of neoadjuvant anti-PD-1 for oral cavity cancer. At the level of the study: Most patients had three to four biweekly doses of 3 mg/kg nivolumab before resection. Patients without progression received a fourth nivolumab dose around day 43, then surgical resection on days 50-56.

Germline loops: CDR1 ENHRY, CDR2 SYGVKD. The CDR3 covers 14 residues. V lost 5 bases to trimming and J lost 1 base, with 11 bases between them. Using immunoSEQ multiplex PCR, the repertoire was profiled, and TCRdb retains in-frame clones only, with some absent. Here the sample spans over 65,000 clones, 85% to 90% being singletons. Noted time point: after neoadjuvant nivolumab, at surgical resection. This chain links TRBV10-3 with TRBJ1-1; possible D gene TRBD1, 6 bases. Sample: PBMCs, taken after nivolumab (anti-PD-1) treatment. This sequence originates from a person aged 35 to 85 with oral cavity squamous cell carcinoma. In nucleotides, the CDR3 is TGTGCCATCAGTTTGACAGGAGCGAACACTGAAGCTTTCTTT. It is translated as CAISLTGANTEAFF.